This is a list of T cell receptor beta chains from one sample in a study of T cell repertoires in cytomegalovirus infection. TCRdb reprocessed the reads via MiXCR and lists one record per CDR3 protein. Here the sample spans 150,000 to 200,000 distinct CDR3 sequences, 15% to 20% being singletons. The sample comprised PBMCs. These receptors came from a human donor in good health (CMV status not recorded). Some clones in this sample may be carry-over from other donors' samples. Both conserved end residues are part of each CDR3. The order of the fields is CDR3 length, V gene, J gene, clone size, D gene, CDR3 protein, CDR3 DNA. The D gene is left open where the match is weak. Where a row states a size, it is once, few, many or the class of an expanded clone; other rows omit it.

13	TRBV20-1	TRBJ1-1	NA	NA	CSAFRGPGTEAFF	TGCAGTGCTTTCCGGGGGCCGGGGACTGAAGCTTTCTTT
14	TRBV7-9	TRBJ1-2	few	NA	CASSPTTVSYGYTF	TGTGCCAGCAGCCCAACGACCGTATCCTATGGCTACACCTTC
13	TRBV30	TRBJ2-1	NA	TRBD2	CAWGDGGRDEQFF	TGTGCCTGGGGAGATGGCGGGAGGGATGAGCAGTTCTTC
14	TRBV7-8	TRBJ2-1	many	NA	CASSLGRGGNEQFF	TGTGCCAGCAGCTTAGGCCGAGGTGGCAATGAGCAGTTCTTC
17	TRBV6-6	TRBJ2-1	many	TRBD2	CASSYSGLAGVYNEQFF	TGTGCCAGCAGCTACTCCGGACTAGCGGGAGTCTACAATGAGCAGTTCTTC
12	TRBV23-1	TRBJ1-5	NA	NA	CASVYSNQPQHF	TGCGCCAGCGTTTATAGCAATCAGCCCCAGCATTTT
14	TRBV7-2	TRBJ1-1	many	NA	CASIITGADTEAFF	TGTGCCAGCATCATCACGGGGGCTGACACTGAAGCTTTCTTT
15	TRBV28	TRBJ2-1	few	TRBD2	CASSFSGSFYNEQFF	TGTGCCAGCAGTTTTAGCGGGAGCTTCTACAATGAGCAGTTCTTC
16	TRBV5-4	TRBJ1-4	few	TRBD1	CASREGSGTGNEKLFF	TGTGCCAGCAGGGAGGGATCCGGGACAGGGAATGAAAAACTGTTTTTT
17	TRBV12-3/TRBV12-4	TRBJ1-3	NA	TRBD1	CASSLLAGTGDGNTIYF	TGTGCCAGCAGTTTATTAGCCGGGACAGGGGACGGAAACACCATATATTTT
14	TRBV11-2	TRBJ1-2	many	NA	CASSFGRSRGGYTF	TGTGCCAGCAGCTTTGGGCGGTCGAGGGGTGGCTACACCTTC
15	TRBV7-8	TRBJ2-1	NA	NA	CTSSPERLVGNEQFF	TGTACCAGCAGCCCGGAGCGACTAGTAGGGAATGAGCAGTTCTTC